These T cell receptor beta chains were read from a single sample in a study of shared clonotypes between healthy human individuals. Clones were sequenced by immunoSEQ multiplex PCR, and TCRdb holds only the in-frame ones, with some missing. The sample consists of roughly 2 million clones, about 94% of them appearing once. What was sequenced was naive CD8+ T cells sorted from blood. The receptors come from a man younger than 30 in good health. Both conserved end residues are part of each CDR3.

CDR3 protein,V gene,J gene
CASSTMGGANYGYTF,TRBV5-4,TRBJ1-2
CASSLLQVNTEAFF,TRBV28,TRBJ1-1
CASSETGTANYGYTF,TRBV6-6,TRBJ1-2
CASSPSTGGNYGYTF,TRBV4-1,TRBJ1-2
CASSSRDYPYEQYF,TRBV4-3,TRBJ2-7
CASRGQGDTGELFF,TRBV5-4,TRBJ2-2
CAIPNGNEQFF,TRBV6-5,TRBJ2-1
CASGWEQSQETQYF,TRBV5-1,TRBJ2-5
CASSPGTGNQPQHF,TRBV28,TRBJ1-5
CASSLSGGVNTEAFF,TRBV4-1,TRBJ1-1
CASSSEAGGTNEKLFF,TRBV6-5,TRBJ1-4
CASSPGPIASYEQYF,TRBV7-7,TRBJ2-7
CARSTFGQGWTYEQYF,TRBV5-3,TRBJ2-7
CSVEEASGAYNEQFF,TRBV29-1,TRBJ2-1
CASSLDYEQYF,TRBV28,TRBJ2-7
CASSQVGTSGPSPYNEQFF,TRBV4-1,TRBJ2-1
CASSEAGGTNNEQFF,TRBV6-1,TRBJ2-1
CASSSGLNQETQYF,TRBV7-7,TRBJ2-5
CASSLLAGQPYEQYF,TRBV28,TRBJ2-7
CASSSQGAGVNEQFF,TRBV7-9,TRBJ2-1
CASSSGTSETSPLHF,TRBV7-8,TRBJ1-6
CAWSATGSNQPQHF,TRBV30,TRBJ1-5